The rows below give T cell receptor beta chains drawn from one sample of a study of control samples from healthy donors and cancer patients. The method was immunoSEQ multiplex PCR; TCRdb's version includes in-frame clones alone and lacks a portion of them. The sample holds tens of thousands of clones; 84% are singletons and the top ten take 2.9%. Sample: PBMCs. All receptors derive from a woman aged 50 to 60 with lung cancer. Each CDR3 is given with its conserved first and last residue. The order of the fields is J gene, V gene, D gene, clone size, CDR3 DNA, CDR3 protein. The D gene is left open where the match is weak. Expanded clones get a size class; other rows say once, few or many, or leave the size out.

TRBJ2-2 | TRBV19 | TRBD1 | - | TGTGCCAGTAGCCGCGGACAGGGGAAGGTCGGGGAGCTGTTTTTT | CASSRGQGKVGELFF
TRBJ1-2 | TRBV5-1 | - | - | TGCGCCAGCAGCTTGAACCACAGGGAAGGGTCTAACTATGGCTACACCTTC | CASSLNHREGSNYGYTF
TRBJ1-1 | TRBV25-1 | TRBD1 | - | TGTGCCAGCAGTGACCGTGGCGGGACAGGGTGGGACACTGAAGCTTTCTTT | CASSDRGGTGWDTEAFF
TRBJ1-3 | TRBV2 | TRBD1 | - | TGTGCCAGCAGTACGGACAGGGAAGAAGGAAACACCATATATTTT | CASSTDREEGNTIYF
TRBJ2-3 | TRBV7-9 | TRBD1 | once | TGTGCCAGCAGCCCCGTCGGGGACAGGGGGCGGGATACGCAGTATTTT | CASSPVGDRGRDTQYF
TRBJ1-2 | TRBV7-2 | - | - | TGTGCCAGCAGCTTAGCGGCGGGGCAGGATGGCTACACCTTC | CASSLAAGQDGYTF
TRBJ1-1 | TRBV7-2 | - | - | TGTGCCAGCAGTCTAACGACGTTGGACACTGAAGCTTTCTTT | CASSLTTLDTEAFF
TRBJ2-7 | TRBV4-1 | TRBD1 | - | TGCGCCAGCAGCCTCCTTCACGGGGACAGGGGATCCTACGAGCAGTACTTC | CASSLLHGDRGSYEQYF
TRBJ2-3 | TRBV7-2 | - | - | TGTGCCAGCAGTTGGGTCGGGGGGCTCGCAGATACGCAGTATTTT | CASSWVGGLADTQYF
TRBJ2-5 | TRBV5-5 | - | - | TGTGCCAGCAGCTTGAACAGGCAAGAGACCCAGTACTTC | CASSLNRQETQYF